This T cell receptor beta chain was recovered during a study of T cell repertoires in cytomegalovirus infection. Background on the study: CMV epitopes used comprised recently identified HLA-C-restricted ones and well-studied HLA-B-restricted ones. Both a matching HLA type and CMV infection were indicated by public TCR beta signatures.

Study observations and caveats: Carriage of CMV together with the relevant HLA was identifiable through cumulative public TCR beta family frequency. Predominance within the ex vivo response was attributable to HLA-C-restricted CMV-specific TCR beta clonotypes.

Comment on this clonotype: The target antigen is unknown.

TCRdb itself ran the reads through MiXCR, one entry per CDR3 protein. The table shows about 500,000 distinct CDR3 sequences, with around 30% occurring only once. The source was cultured PBMCs, collected from culture after CMV antigen stimulation. This TCR came from a human donor in good health (CMV status not recorded). Some clones in this sample may be carry-over from other donors' samples.

DNA for the CDR3: TGCAGCGTTGAAATCATGGGTACAGATACGCAGTATTTT. Translation: CSVEIMGTDTQYF. The chain joins TRBV29-1 to TRBJ2-3; D is unresolved. CDR3 length: 13 residues. Germline V gives CDR1 SQVTM, CDR2 ANQGSEA. V was shortened by 2 bases and J by 3 bases, with 9 bases between the two germline ends.